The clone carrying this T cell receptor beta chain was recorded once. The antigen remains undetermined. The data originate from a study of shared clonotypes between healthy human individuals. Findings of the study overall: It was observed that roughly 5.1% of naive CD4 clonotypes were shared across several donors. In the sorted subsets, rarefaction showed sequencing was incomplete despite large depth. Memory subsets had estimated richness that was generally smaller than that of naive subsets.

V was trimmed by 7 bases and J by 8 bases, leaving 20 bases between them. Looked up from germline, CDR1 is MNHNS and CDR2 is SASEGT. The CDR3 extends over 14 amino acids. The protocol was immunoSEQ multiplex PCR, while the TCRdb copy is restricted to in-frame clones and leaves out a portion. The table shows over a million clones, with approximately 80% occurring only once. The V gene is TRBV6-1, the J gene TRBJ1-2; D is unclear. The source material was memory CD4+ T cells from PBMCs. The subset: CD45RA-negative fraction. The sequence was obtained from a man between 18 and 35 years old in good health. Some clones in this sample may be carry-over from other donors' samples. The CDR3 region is CASIPTQRAGGYTF. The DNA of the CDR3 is TGTGCCAGCATTCCTACACAGAGGGCTGGCGGCTACACCTTC.